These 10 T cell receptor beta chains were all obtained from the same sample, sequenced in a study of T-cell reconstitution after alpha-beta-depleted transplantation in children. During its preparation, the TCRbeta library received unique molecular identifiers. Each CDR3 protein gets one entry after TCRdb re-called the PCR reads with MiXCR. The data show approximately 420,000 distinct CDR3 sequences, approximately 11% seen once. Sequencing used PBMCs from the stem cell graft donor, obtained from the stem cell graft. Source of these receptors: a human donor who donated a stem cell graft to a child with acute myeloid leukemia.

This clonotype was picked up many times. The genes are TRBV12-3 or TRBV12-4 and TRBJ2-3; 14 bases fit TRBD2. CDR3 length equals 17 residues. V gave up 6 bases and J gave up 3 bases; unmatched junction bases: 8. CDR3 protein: CASRAGTSGSFTDTQYF. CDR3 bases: TGTGCCAGCAGGGCCGGGACTAGCGGGAGTTTTACAGATACGCAGTATTTT.

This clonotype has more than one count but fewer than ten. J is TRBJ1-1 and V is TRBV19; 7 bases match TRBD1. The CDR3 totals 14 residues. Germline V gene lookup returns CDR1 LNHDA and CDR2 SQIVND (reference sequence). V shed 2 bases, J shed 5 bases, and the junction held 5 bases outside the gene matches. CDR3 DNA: TGTGCCAGTAGTATAACAGGGGTCGGTACTGAAGCTTTCTTT. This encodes CASSITGVGTEAFF.

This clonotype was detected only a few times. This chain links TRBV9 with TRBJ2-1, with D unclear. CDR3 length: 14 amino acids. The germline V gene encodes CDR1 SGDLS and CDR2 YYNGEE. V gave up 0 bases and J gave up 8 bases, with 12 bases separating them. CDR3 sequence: CASSVGVSPDEQFF. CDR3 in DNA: TGTGCCAGCAGCGTAGGGGTGTCCCCCGATGAGCAGTTCTTC.

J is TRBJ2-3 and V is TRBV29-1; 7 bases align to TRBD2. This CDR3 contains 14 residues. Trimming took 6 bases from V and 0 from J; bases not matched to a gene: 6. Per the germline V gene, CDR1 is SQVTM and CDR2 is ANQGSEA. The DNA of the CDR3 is TGCAGCGTCCGAGCGGGAACTAGCACAGATACGCAGTATTTT. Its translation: CSVRAGTSTDTQYF.

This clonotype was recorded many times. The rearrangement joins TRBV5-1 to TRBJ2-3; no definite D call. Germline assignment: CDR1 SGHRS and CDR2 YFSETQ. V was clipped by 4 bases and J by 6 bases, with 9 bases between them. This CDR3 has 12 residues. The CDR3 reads CASSVSTDTQYF. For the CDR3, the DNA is TGCGCCAGCAGCGTTTCCACGGATACGCAGTATTTT.

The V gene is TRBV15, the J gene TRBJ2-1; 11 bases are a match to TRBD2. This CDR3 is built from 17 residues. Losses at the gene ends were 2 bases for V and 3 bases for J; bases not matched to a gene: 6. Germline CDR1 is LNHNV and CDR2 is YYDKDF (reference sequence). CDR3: CATSRSITSGGYNEQFF. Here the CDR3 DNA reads TGTGCCACCAGCAGAAGCATTACTAGCGGGGGCTACAATGAGCAGTTCTTC.

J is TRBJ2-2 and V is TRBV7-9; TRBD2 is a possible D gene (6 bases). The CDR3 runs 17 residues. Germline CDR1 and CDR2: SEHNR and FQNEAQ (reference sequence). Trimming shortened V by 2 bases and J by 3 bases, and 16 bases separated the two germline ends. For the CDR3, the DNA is TGTGCCAGCAGCTTACCCCGGGACTTCCATTACACCGGGGAGCTGTTTTTT. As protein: CASSLPRDFHYTGELFF.

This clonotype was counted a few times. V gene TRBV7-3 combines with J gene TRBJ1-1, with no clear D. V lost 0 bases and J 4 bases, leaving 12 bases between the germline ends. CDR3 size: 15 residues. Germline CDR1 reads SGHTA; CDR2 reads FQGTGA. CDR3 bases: TGTGCCAGCAGCTTAACGGCAGGCGGAGGCACTGAAGCTTTCTTT. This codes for CASSLTAGGGTEAFF.

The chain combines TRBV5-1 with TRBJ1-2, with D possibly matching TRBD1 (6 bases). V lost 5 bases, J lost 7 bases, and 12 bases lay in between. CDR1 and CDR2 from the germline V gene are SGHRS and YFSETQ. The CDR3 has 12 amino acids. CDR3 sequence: CASSYDRTGYTF. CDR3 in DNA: TGCGCCAGCAGTTACGACAGGACTGGCTACACCTTC.

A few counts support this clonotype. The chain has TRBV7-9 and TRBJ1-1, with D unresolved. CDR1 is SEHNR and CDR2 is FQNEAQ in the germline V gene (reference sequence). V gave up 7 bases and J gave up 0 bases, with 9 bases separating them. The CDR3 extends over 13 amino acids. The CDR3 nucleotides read TGTGCCAGCATGAAGCAGATGAACACTGAAGCTTTCTTT. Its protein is CASMKQMNTEAFF.